The next 15 T cell receptor beta chains were all read from a single sample in a study of cytomegalovirus exposure and HLA in healthy donors. Here immunoSEQ multiplex PCR was the method, and the copy in TCRdb shows in-frame clones only, minus some. The sample contains some 170,000 clones, approximately 87% of which appear only once. Sequencing used PBMCs. Receptor source: a woman in her 30s in good health and CMV-seronegative.

The chain links TRBV19 to TRBJ1-1; 10 nucleotides agree with TRBD1. The CDR3 sequence is 15 residues long. With 9 bases clipped from V and 1 base from J, the junction kept 8 bases outside the gene matches. CDR1 LNHDA and CDR2 SQIVND come from the germline V gene (reference sequence). In nucleotides, the CDR3 is TGTGCCAGCAGGAGACAGGGGGCGGGGAACACTGAAGCTTTCTTT. Its translation: CASRRQGAGNTEAFF.

The CDR3 loop is CASSRGTAQETQYF. The CDR3 DNA reads as TGTGCCAGCAGCAGAGGGACAGCCCAAGAGACCCAGTACTTC. The V gene is TRBV13, the J gene TRBJ2-5, with 7 bases fitting TRBD1. Losses at the gene ends were 5 bases for V and 1 base for J; bases not matched to a gene: 4. This CDR3 spans 14 amino acids. Germline assignment: CDR1 PRHDT and CDR2 FYEKMQ (reference sequence).

The chain joins TRBV6-5 to TRBJ2-3; perhaps TRBD1 as D (5 bases). This CDR3 has 13 amino acids. Trimming removed 10 bases from V and 1 base from J, with 12 bases in between. Germline V gene data show CDR1 as MNHEY and CDR2 as SVGAGI. Here the CDR3 DNA reads TGTGCCACCACCAGGACACGCACAGATACGCAGTATTTT. Its protein is CATTRTRTDTQYF.

V gene TRBV5-8 combines with J gene TRBJ1-1; D is uncertain. Trimming shortened V by 4 bases and J by 6 bases, and 4 bases separated the two germline ends. The CDR3 contains 10 residues. Germline loops: CDR1 SGHTS, CDR2 YDEGEE. As DNA, the CDR3 is TGTGCCAGCAGCCGAGCTGAAGCTTTCTTT. This codes for CASSRAEAFF. Full variable domain (outside the CDR3, taken from reference TRBV5-8 and TRBJ1-1): EAGVTQSPTHLIKTRGQQATLRCSPISGHTSVYWYQQALGLGLQFLLWYDEGEERNRGNFPPRFSGRQFPNYSSELNVNALELEDSALYLCASSRAEAFFGQGTRLTVV.

In its sample, this clone was seen once. The V gene is TRBV19, the J gene TRBJ1-2; D not certain. Trimming removed 7 bases from V and 0 bases from J, with 12 bases in between. Germline V gives CDR1 LNHDA, CDR2 SQIVND (reference sequence). This CDR3 is built from 14 residues. CDR3 nucleotide sequence: TGTGCCAGTAACCCCAGTGGAGCTAACTATGGCTACACCTTC. Its protein is CASNPSGANYGYTF.

The chain links TRBV4-1 to TRBJ2-7; TRBD2 aligns across 12 bases. After removal of 2 bases from V and 7 bases from J, the junction contained 3 bases not matched to a gene. Germline V gives CDR1 MGHRA, CDR2 YSYEKL. This CDR3 has 14 amino acids. The CDR3 DNA is TGCGCCAGCAGCCAACCGACTAGCGGGGGTGAGCAGTACTTC. This gives the protein CASSQPTSGGEQYF.

The chain combines TRBV30 with TRBJ1-3; D gene unclear. CDR3 size: 12 residues. The ends were cut back, 0 bases at V and 4 bases at J, with 4 bases in the middle. Per germline, CDR1 GTSNPN and CDR2 SVGIG (reference sequence). The DNA of the CDR3 is TGTGCCTGGAGTGTAGCCGGAAACACCATATATTTT. Translation: CAWSVAGNTIYF.

The rearrangement uses TRBV29-1 and TRBJ1-1; D gene ambiguous. The CDR3 covers 10 residues. Between the trimmed V and J ends, which lost 3 bases and 5 bases, there was a span of 4 bases. Germline CDR1 is SQVTM and CDR2 is ANQGSEA. For the CDR3, the DNA is TGCAGCGTTGATGCGACTGAAGCTTTCTTT. Its protein is CSVDATEAFF.

V is TRBV27 and J is TRBJ2-7, with 7 bases matching TRBD1. With 3 bases clipped from V and 2 bases from J, the junction kept 10 bases outside the gene matches. The CDR3 totals 16 residues. Germline values: CDR1 MNHEY, CDR2 SMNVEV (reference sequence). CDR3 region: CASSFTLQGITYEQYF. The CDR3 coding sequence is TGTGCCAGCAGTTTTACCTTACAGGGGATCACCTACGAGCAGTACTTC.

The chain combines TRBV29-1 with TRBJ2-4; possibly TRBD1 for D (6 bases). V was shortened by 2 bases and J by 1 base, with 6 bases between the two germline ends. The CDR3 loop spans 13 amino acids. The V gene's germline CDR1 is SQVTM and CDR2 ANQGSEA. CDR3 sequence reads: CSVEQGAKNIQYF. In nucleotides, the CDR3 is TGCAGCGTTGAACAGGGGGCCAAAAACATTCAGTACTTC. The full variable domain, with the rest looked up from reference TRBV29-1 and TRBJ2-4, is SAVISQKPSRDICQRGTSLTIQCQVDSQVTMMFWYRQQPGQSLTLIATANQGSEATYESGFVIDKFPISRPNLTFSTLTVSNMSPEDSSIYLCSVEQGAKNIQYFGAGTRLSVL.

This clone showed up just once. The chain has TRBV15 and TRBJ2-7; TRBD1 matches at 8 bases. This CDR3 is 16 amino acids long. The germline CDR1 and CDR2 sequences are LNHNV and YYDKDF (reference sequence). The J segment lost 2 bases and the V segment lost 3 bases, leaving 9 bases of the junction unmatched. CDR3: CATSSNQGAHPYEQYF. Here the CDR3 DNA reads TGTGCCACCAGCAGCAATCAGGGGGCTCACCCCTACGAGCAGTACTTC. The entire variable domain, with the rest obtained from reference TRBV15 and TRBJ2-7, is as follows: DAMVIQNPRYQVTQFGKPVTLSCSQTLNHNVMYWYQQKSSQAPKLLFHYYDKDFNNEADTPDNFQSRRPNTSFCFLDIRSPGLGDTAMYLCATSSNQGAHPYEQYFGPGTRLTVT.

The chain combines TRBV28 with TRBJ1-1; 7 bases match TRBD1. The trim removed 5 bases at V and 6 bases at J, leaving 9 bases unmatched. This CDR3 region has 14 residues. Germline V gene sequence: CDR1 MDHEN, CDR2 SYDVKM. The CDR3 region has the DNA TGTGCCAGCAGTAATGACAGGGCCATCTCTGAAGCTTTCTTT. Translated: CASSNDRAISEAFF. The full variable domain, its missing parts supplied by reference TRBV28 and TRBJ1-1, is DVKVTQSSRYLVKRTGEKVFLECVQDMDHENMFWYRQDPGLGLRLIYFSYDVKMKEKGDIPEGYSVSREKKERFSLILESASTNQTSMYLCASSNDRAISEAFFGQGTRLTVV.

The gene calls are TRBV27 and TRBJ2-7; tentatively, D is TRBD2 (6 bases). The V and J ends lost 6 bases and 3 bases respectively, with 12 bases between them. This CDR3 region has 13 residues. The germline V gene has CDR1 MNHEY and CDR2 SMNVEV (reference sequence). The CDR3 here is CASRDMEGYEQYF. As DNA, the CDR3 is TGTGCCAGCAGGGACATGGAGGGCTACGAGCAGTACTTC.

The chain links TRBV4-2 to TRBJ1-4; 12 bases are a match to TRBD1. Germline-derived CDR1 and CDR2 are LGHNA and YNFKEQ. This CDR3 has 18 residues. V lost 4 bases and J lost 3; bases outside the gene matches: 9. Here the CDR3 DNA reads TGTGCCAGCAGCCGGCCCCCGGGACAGGGGGCTGCTAATGAAAAACTGTTTTTT. This translates into CASSRPPGQGAANEKLFF.

The V call is TRBV5-1, the J call TRBJ2-3; perhaps TRBD2 as D (5 bases). The CDR3 is 14 residues long. Trimming removed 5 bases from V and 0 bases from J, with 10 bases in between. CDR1 and CDR2 from the germline V gene are SGHRS and YFSETQ. The CDR3 is CASRTSGSTDTQYF. CDR3 bases: TGCGCCAGCAGAACCAGCGGTAGCACAGATACGCAGTATTTT.